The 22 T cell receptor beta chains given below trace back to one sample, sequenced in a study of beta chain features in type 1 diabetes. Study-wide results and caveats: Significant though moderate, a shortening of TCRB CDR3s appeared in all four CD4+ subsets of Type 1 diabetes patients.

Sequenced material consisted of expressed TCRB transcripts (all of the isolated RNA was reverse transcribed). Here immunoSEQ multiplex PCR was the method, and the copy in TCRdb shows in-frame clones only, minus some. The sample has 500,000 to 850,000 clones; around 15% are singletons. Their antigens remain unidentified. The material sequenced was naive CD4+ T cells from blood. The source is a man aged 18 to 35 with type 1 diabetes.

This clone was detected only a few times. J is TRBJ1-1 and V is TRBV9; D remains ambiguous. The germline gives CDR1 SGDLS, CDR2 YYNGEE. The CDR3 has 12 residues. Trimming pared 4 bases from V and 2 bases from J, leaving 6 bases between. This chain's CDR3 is CASSWGNTEAFF. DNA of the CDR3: TGTGCCAGCAGCTGGGGAAACACTGAAGCTTTCTTT.

CDR3 DNA: TGTGCCAGCAGCCCCGAACTCACAGGGGGCGACGCATCCTACGAGCAGTACTTC. Its protein product is CASSPELTGGDASYEQYF. V gene TRBV13 combines with J gene TRBJ2-7; TRBD1 matches 9 bases. The germline V gene has CDR1 PRHDT and CDR2 FYEKMQ (reference sequence). The CDR3 has 18 residues. With 5 bases clipped from V and 1 base from J, the junction kept 15 bases outside the gene matches. The full variable domain, its missing parts supplied by reference TRBV13 and TRBJ2-7, is AAGVIQSPRHLIKEKRETATLKCYPIPRHDTVYWYQQGPGQDPQFLISFYEKMQSDKGSIPDRFSAQQFSDYHSELNMSSLELGDSALYFCASSPELTGGDASYEQYFGPGTRLTVT.

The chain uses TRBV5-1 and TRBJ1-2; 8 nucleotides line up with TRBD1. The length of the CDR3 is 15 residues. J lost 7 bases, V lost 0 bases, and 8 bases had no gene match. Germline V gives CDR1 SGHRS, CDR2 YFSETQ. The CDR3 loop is CASSLESGQVSGYTF. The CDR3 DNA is TGCGCCAGCAGCTTGGAATCGGGACAGGTCTCTGGCTACACCTTC.

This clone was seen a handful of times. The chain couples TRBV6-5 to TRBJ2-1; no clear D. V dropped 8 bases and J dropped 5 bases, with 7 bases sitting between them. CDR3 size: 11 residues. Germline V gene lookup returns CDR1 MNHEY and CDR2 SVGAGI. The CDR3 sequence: CASRLDNEQFF. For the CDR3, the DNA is TGTGCCAGCCGACTGGACAATGAGCAGTTCTTC.

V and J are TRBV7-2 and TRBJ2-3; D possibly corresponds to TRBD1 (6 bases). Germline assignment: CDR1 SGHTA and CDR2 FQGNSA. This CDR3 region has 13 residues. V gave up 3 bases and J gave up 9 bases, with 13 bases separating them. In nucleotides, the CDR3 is TGTGCCAGCAGCTTGACAGGAGGTCGGACGCAGTATTTT. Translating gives CASSLTGGRTQYF. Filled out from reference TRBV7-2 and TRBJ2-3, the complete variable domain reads GAGVSQSPSNKVTEKGKDVELRCDPISGHTALYWYRQSLGQGLEFLIYFQGNSAPDKSGLPSDRFSAERTGGSVSTLTIQRTQQEDSAVYLCASSLTGGRTQYFGPGTRLTVL.

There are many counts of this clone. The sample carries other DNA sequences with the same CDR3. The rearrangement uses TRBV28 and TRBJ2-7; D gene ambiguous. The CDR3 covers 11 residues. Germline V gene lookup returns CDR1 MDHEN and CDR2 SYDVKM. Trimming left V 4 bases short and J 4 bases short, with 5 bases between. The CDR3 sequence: CASSSRYEQYF. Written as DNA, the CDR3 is TGTGCCAGCAGTTCCCGTTACGAGCAGTACTTC. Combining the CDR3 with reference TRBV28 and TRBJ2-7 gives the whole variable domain DVKVTQSSRYLVKRTGEKVFLECVQDMDHENMFWYRQDPGLGLRLIYFSYDVKMKEKGDIPEGYSVSREKKERFSLILESASTNQTSMYLCASSSRYEQYFGPGTRLTVT.

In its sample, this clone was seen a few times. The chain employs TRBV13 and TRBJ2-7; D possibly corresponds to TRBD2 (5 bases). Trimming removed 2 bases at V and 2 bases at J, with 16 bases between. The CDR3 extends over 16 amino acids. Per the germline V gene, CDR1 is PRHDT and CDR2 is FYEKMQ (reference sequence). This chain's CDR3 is CASSLRSGGLAYEQYF. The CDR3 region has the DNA TGTGCCAGCAGCTTACGTTCCGGAGGTCTCGCCTACGAGCAGTACTTC.

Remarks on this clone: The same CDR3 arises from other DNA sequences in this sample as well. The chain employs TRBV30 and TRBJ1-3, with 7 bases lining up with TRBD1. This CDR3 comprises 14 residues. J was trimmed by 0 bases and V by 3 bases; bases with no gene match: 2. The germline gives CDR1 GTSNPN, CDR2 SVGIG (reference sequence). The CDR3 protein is CAWRTGSSGNTIYF. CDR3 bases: TGTGCCTGGAGGACAGGGAGCTCTGGAAACACCATATATTTT.

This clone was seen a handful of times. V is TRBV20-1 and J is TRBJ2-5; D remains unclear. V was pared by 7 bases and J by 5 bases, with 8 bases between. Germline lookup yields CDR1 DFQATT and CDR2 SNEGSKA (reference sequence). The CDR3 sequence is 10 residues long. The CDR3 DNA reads TGCAGTGGTGGCCGGGAGACCCAGTACTTC. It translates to CSGGRETQYF.

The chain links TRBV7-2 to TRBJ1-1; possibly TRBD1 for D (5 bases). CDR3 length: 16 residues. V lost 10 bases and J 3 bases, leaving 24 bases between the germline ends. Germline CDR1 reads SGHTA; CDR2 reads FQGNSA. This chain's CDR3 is CAITSGGFRGYTEAFF. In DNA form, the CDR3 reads TGTGCCATCACATCCGGGGGTTTTCGGGGTTACACTGAAGCTTTCTTT.

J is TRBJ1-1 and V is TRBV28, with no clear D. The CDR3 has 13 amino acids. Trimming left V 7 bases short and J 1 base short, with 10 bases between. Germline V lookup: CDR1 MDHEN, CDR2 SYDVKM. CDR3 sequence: CASTLGQNTEAFF. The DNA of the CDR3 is TGTGCCAGCACCCTAGGGCAGAACACTGAAGCTTTCTTT.

The DNA for the CDR3 is TGTGCCAGTAGTAGGGCGGGGGTATCCTACGAGCAGTACTTC. Its protein is CASSRAGVSYEQYF. This chain connects TRBV19 to TRBJ2-7, with TRBD2 identical over 7 bases. V lost 4 bases to trimming and J lost 1 base; unmatched junction nucleotides: 4. The CDR3 extends over 14 amino acids. Germline V gene data show CDR1 as LNHDA and CDR2 as SQIVND (reference sequence).

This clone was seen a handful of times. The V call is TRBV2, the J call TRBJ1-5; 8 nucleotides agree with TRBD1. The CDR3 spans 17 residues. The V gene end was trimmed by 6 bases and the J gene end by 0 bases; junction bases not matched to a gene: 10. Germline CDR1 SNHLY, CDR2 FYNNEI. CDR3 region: CASREPGQVDSNQPQHF. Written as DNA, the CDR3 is TGTGCCAGCAGAGAACCGGGACAGGTGGATAGCAATCAGCCCCAGCATTTT.

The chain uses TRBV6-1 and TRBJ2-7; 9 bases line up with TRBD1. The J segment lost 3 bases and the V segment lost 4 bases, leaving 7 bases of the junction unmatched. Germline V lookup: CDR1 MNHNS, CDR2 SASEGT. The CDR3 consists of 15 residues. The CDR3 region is CASSGPGTGYYEQYF. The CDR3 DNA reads TGTGCCAGCAGTGGGCCCGGGACAGGGTACTACGAGCAGTACTTC.

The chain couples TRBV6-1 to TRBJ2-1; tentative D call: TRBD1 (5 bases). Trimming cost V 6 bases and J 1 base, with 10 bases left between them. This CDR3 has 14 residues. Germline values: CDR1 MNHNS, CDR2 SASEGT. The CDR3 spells CASRLPGSYNEQFF. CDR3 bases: TGTGCCAGCAGACTCCCAGGGTCCTACAATGAGCAGTTCTTC.

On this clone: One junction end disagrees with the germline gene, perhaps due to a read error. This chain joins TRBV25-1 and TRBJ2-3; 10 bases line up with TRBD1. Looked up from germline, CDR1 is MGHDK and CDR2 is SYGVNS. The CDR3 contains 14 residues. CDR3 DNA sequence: TGTGTCAGCAGGAGACAGGGGGCAGCAGATACGCAGTATTTT. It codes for CVSRRQGAADTQYF.

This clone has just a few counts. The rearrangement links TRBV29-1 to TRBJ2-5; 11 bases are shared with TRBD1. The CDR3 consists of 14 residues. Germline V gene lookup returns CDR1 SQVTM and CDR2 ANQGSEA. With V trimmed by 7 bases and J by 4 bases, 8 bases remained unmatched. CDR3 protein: CSALTGTGGETQYF. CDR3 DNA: TGCAGCGCGTTAACCGGGACAGGGGGAGAGACCCAGTACTTC.

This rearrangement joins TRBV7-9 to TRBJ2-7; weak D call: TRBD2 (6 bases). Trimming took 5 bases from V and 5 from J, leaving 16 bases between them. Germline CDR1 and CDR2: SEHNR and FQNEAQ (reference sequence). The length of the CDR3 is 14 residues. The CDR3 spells CASSPARGLHEQYF. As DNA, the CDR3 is TGTGCCAGCAGCCCTGCGCGGGGTTTACACGAGCAGTACTTC.

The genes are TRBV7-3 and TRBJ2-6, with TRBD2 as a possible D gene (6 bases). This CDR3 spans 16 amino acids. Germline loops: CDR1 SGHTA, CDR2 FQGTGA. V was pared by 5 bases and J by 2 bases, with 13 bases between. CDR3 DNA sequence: TGTGCCAGCAGCCCCACACTAGCCGCTGGGGCCAACGTCCTGACTTTC. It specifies CASSPTLAAGANVLTF.

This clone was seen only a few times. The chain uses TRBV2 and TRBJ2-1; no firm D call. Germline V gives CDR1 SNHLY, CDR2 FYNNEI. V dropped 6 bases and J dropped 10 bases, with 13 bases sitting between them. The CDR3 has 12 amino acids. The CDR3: CASSPIWGEQFF. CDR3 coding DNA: TGTGCCAGCAGCCCCATTTGGGGAGAGCAGTTCTTC. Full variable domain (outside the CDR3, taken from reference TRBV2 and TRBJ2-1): EPEVTQTPSHQVTQMGQEVILRCVPISNHLYFYWYRQILGQKVEFLVSFYNNEISEKSEIFDDQFSVERPDGSNFTLKIRSTKLEDSAMYFCASSPIWGEQFFGPGTRLTVL.

The CDR3 loop reads CASSRSWNEQFF. As DNA, the CDR3 is TGTGCCAGCAGCCGGAGCTGGAATGAGCAGTTCTTC. This sequence joins TRBV9 and TRBJ2-1; D gene unclear. CDR1 is SGDLS and CDR2 is YYNGEE in the germline V gene. V lost 4 bases to trimming and J lost 7 bases, with 9 bases between them. The CDR3 loop spans 12 amino acids.

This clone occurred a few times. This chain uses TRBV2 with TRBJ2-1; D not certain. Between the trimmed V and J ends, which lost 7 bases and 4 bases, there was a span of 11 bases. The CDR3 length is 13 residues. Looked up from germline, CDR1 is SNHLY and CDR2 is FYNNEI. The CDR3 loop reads CASTSESYNEQFF. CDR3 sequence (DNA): TGTGCCAGCACTAGTGAGAGTTACAATGAGCAGTTCTTC.